This T cell receptor (beta chain) was observed in a study of identical twins. Study conclusions and caveats: Abundant cord blood beta clonotypes carried fewer insertions; memory repertoires showed none. Low generation-probability sequences were in excess among twin-shared out-of-frame alpha sequences. Conclusions were drawn cross-sectionally by statistical analysis, without following the same donors.

This clonotype was counted many times. The antigen is undetermined. The junction had 7 bases not matched to a gene; V was cut back by 4 bases and J by 0 bases. Looked up from germline, CDR1 is SGDLS and CDR2 is YYNGEE. CDR3 length: 19 amino acids. TCRdb recomputed calls from the 5' RACE reads with MiXCR, one row per CDR3 protein. The profile shows some 240,000 distinct CDR3 sequences, about 10% of them singletons. This receptor was obtained from a man aged 45 to 65 in good health. Sequencing was carried out using memory T cells sorted from blood. This chain joins TRBV9 and TRBJ2-1, with 16 bases identical to TRBD2. Here the CDR3 reads CASSRGLAGGPGSYNEQFF. The CDR3 coding sequence is TGTGCCAGCAGCAGGGGACTAGCGGGAGGGCCGGGCTCCTACAATGAGCAGTTCTTC.